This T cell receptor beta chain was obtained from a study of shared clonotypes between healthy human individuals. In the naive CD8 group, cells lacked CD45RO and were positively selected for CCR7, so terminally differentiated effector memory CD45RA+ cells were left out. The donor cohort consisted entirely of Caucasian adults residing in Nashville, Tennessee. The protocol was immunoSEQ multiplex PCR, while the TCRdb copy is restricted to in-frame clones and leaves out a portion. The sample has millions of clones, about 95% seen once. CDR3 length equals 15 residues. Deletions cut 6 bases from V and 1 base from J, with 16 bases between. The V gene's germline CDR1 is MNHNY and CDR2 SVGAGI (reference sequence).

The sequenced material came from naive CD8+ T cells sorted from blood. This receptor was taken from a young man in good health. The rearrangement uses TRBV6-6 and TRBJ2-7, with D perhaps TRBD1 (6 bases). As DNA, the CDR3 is TGTGCCAGCAGATCCTGGACAGAACGATCCTACGAGCAGTACTTC. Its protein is CASRSWTERSYEQYF.